This T cell receptor (beta chain) was sequenced for a study of blood T cell repertoires in COVID-19. Looking at the study overall: Acute-phase and convalescent COVID-19 samples originated in the United States, Italy and Spain.

Germline values: CDR1 LGHDT, CDR2 YNNKEL (reference sequence). This CDR3 contains 14 residues. The V end was cut by 1 base, the J end by 2 bases, with 8 bases between. Assay: immunoSEQ multiplex PCR; the TCRdb copy retains only in-frame clones and omits some. Among 140,000 or so clones listed, 75% to 90% were seen once. The source material was peripheral blood. The chain has TRBV3-1 (or the pseudogene TRBV3-2) and TRBJ1-1; D is undetermined. This sequence was found in a man between 60 and 75 years old with active or convalescent COVID-19. CDR3 protein: CASSQVRGNTEAFF. CDR3 bases: TGTGCCAGCAGCCAAGTCAGAGGAAACACTGAAGCTTTCTTT.